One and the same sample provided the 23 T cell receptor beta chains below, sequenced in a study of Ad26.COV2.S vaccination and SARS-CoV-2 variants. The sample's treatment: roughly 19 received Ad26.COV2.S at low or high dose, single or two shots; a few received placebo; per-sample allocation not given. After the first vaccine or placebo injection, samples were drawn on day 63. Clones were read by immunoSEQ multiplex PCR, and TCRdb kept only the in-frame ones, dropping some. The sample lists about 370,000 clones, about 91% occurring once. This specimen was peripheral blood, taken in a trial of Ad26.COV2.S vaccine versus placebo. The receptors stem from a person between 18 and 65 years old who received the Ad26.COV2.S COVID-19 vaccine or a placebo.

The CDR3 nucleotides are TGTGCCAGCAGTTTATTCGCCAAGAACACTGAAGCTTTCTTT. As protein: CASSLFAKNTEAFF. V and J are TRBV28 and TRBJ1-1; the D is unclear. Germline CDR1 and CDR2: MDHEN and SYDVKM. The CDR3 is 14 residues long. V lost 1 base, J lost 1 base, and 7 bases lay in between.

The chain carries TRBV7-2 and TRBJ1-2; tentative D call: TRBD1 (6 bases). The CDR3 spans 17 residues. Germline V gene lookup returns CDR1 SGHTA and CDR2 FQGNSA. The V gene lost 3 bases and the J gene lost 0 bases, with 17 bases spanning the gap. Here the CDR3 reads CASSLAPRGLANYGYTF. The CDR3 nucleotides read TGTGCCAGCAGCTTGGCCCCCCGGGGGCTGGCTAACTATGGCTACACCTTC.

This CDR3 is CASGEQFTDTQYF. CDR3 coding DNA: TGTGCCAGCGGGGAACAGTTCACAGATACGCAGTATTTT. The chain uses TRBV2 and TRBJ2-3; no firm D call. Trimming removed 8 bases at V and 2 bases at J, with 11 bases between. The CDR3 spans 13 residues. Germline lookup yields CDR1 SNHLY and CDR2 FYNNEI.

CDR3 nucleotides: TGCAGCGTTGAAGTTTGGTCAGATACGCAGTATTTT. Translating gives CSVEVWSDTQYF. The rearrangement links TRBV29-1 to TRBJ2-3; D unclear. The germline CDR1 and CDR2 sequences are SQVTM and ANQGSEA. V shed 1 base and J shed 4 bases, with 6 bases lying between them. This CDR3 region has 12 residues.

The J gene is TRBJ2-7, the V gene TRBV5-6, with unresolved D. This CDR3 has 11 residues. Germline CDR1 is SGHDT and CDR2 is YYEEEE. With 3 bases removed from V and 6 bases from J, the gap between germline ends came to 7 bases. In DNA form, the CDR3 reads TGTGCCAGCAGCTCTTTTTCCGAGCAGTACTTC. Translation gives CASSSFSEQYF.

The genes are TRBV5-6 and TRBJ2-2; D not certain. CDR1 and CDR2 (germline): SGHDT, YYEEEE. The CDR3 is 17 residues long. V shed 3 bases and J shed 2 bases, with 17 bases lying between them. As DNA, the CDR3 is TGTGCCAGCAGCTCCATGTGGACGGCCAGAAACACCGGGGAGCTGTTTTTT. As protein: CASSSMWTARNTGELFF.

CDR3: CASSPYYEQYF. The CDR3, as DNA: TGTGCCAGCAGCCCCTACTACGAGCAGTACTTC. This chain connects TRBV4-2 to TRBJ2-7; no firm D call. CDR1 is LGHNA, CDR2 YNFKEQ, per germline. This CDR3 is 11 amino acids long. The ends were cut back, 4 bases at V and 3 bases at J, with 4 bases in the middle.

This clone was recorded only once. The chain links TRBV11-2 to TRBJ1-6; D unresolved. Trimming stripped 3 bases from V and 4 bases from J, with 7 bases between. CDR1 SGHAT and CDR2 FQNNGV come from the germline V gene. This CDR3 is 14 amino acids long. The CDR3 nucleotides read TGTGCCAGCAGCTTGGCTCGATATAATTCACCCCTCCACTTT. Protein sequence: CASSLARYNSPLHF.

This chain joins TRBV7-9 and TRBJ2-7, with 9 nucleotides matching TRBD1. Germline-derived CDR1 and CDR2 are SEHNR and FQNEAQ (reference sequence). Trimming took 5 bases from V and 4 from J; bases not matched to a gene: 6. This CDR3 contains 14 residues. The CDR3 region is CASSPTGGVYEQYF. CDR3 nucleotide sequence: TGTGCCAGCAGCCCTACAGGGGGCGTATACGAGCAGTACTTC.

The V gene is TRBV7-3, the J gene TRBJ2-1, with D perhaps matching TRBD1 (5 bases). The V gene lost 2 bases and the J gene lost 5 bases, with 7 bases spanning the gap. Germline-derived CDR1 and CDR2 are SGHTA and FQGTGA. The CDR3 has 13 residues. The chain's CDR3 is CASSLARDNEQFF. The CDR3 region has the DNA TGTGCCAGCAGCTTAGCCAGGGACAATGAGCAGTTCTTC. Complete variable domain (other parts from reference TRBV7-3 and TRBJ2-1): GAGVSQTPSNKVTEKGKYVELRCDPISGHTALYWYRQSLGQGPEFLIYFQGTGAADDSGLPNDRFFAVRPEGSVSTLKIQRTERGDSAVYLCASSLARDNEQFFGPGTRLTVL.

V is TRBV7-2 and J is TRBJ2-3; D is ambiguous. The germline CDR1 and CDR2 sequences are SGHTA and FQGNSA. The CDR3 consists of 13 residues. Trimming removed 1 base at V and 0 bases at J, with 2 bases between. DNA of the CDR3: TGTGCCAGCAGCTTAGGTAGCACAGATACGCAGTATTTT. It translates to CASSLGSTDTQYF.

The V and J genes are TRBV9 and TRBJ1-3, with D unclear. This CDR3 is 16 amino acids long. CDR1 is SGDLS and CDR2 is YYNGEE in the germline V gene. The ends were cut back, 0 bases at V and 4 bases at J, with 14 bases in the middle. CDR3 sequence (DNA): TGTGCCAGCAGCGTAGAGCTAGCGGATAGCGGAAACACCATATATTTT. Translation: CASSVELADSGNTIYF.

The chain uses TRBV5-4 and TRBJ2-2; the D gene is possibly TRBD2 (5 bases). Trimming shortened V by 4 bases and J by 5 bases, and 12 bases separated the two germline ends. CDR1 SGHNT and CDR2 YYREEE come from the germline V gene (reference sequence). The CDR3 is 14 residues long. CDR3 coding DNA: TGTGCCAGCAGCGTAGATACTAGAACCGGGGAGCTGTTTTTT. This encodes CASSVDTRTGELFF. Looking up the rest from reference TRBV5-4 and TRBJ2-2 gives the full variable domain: ETGVTQSPTHLIKTRGQQVTLRCSSQSGHNTVSWYQQALGQGPQFIFQYYREEENGRGNFPPRFSGLQFPNYSSELNVNALELDDSALYLCASSVDTRTGELFFGEGSRLTVL.

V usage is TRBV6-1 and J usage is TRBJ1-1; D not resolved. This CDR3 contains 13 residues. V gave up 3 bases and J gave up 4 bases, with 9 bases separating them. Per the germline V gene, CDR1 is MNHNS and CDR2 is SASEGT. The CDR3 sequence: CASSEGWVTEAFF. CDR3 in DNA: TGTGCCAGCAGTGAGGGCTGGGTCACTGAAGCTTTCTTT.

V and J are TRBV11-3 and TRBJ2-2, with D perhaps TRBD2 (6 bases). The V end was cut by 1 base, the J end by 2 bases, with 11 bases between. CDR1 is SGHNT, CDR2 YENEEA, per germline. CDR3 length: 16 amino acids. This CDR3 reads CASSLVVAANTGELFF. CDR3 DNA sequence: TGTGCCAGCAGCTTAGTGGTAGCGGCCAACACCGGGGAGCTGTTTTTT. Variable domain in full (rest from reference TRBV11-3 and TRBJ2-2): EAGVVQSPRYKIIEKKQPVAFWCNPISGHNTLYWYLQNLGQGPELLIRYENEEAVDDSQLPKDRFSAERLKGVDSTLKIQPAELGDSAVYLCASSLVVAANTGELFFGEGSRLTVL.

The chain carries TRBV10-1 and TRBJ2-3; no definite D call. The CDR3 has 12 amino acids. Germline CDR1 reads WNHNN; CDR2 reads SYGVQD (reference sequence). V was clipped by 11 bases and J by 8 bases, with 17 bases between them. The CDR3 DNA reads TGCGCCTCCGTTTCACGTGCGATTACGCAGTATTTT. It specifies CASVSRAITQYF.

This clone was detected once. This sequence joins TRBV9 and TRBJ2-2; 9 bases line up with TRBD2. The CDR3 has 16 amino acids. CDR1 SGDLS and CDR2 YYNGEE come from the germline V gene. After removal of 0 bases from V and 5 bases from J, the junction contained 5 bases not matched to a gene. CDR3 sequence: CASSVELAGVTGELFF. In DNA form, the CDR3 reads TGTGCCAGCAGCGTAGAGTTAGCGGGAGTAACCGGGGAGCTGTTTTTT. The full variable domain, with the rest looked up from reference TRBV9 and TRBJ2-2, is DSGVTQTPKHLITATGQRVTLRCSPRSGDLSVYWYQQSLDQGLQFLIQYYNGEERAKGNILERFSAQQFPDLHSELNLSSLELGDSALYFCASSVELAGVTGELFFGEGSRLTVL.

The CDR3 DNA reads as TGCAGCGTTGAAAATGGGCGGGGATACAATGAGCAGTTCTTC. Its translation is CSVENGRGYNEQFF. V is TRBV29-1 and J is TRBJ2-1, with D possibly TRBD2 on 6 matching bases. The germline V gene encodes CDR1 SQVTM and CDR2 ANQGSEA. The ends were cut back, 2 bases at V and 4 bases at J, with 12 bases in the middle. The CDR3 has 14 amino acids.

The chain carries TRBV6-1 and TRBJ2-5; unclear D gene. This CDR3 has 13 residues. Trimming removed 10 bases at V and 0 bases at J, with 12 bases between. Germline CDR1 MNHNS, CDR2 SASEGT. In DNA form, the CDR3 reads TGTGCCACCAATGAAGGGTACCAAGAGACCCAGTACTTC. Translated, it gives CATNEGYQETQYF.

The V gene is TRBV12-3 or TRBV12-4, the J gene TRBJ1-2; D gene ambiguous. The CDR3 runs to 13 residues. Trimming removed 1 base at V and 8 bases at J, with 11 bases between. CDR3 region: CASSLGGKEGYTF. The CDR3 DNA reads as TGTGCCAGCAGTTTAGGCGGGAAGGAGGGCTACACCTTC.

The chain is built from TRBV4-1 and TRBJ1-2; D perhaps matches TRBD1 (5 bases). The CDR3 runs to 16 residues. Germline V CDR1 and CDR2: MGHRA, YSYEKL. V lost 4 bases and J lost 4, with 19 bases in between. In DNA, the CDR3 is TGCGCCAGCAGCCCCTCCTTCAGGGAAAAGCCCTATGGCTACACCTTC. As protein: CASSPSFREKPYGYTF.

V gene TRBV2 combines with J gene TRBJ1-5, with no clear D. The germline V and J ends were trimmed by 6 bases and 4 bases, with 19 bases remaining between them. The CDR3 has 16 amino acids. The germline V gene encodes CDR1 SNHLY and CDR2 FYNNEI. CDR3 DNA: TGTGCCAGCAGGAAGGGAGGGTCCCTCGGTAATCAGCCCCAGCATTTT. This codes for CASRKGGSLGNQPQHF.

The CDR3 bases are TGTGCCAGCAGCCTGTCGATCAACAATGAGCAGTTCTTC. This gives the protein CASSLSINNEQFF. The rearrangement links TRBV11-3 to TRBJ2-1; D gene ambiguous. Per germline, CDR1 SGHNT and CDR2 YENEEA. The ends were cut back, 5 bases at V and 5 bases at J, with 10 bases in the middle. The CDR3 has 13 amino acids.